The rows below give T cell receptor beta chains drawn from one sample of a study of follicular helper T cells after annual influenza vaccination. TCRdb keeps only in-frame clones here, not all; method: immunoSEQ multiplex PCR. This sample yields over a thousand clones, of which just under 80% are seen a single time; 3.8% belongs to the top ten. Source: CXCR5+ CD38+ circulating T follicular helper cells from blood, taken 7 days after influenza vaccination. These receptor sequences come from an adult who received the influenza vaccine. The CDR3 runs from the conserved cysteine through the conserved F or W. Each record gives: J gene, D gene, V gene, CDR3 length, CDR3 protein. D genes are given only for firm matches.

>TRBJ2-7|.|TRBV6-5|11
CASSNQGEQYF
>TRBJ2-4|TRBD2|TRBV29-1|14
CSVTSGGAKNIQYF
>TRBJ2-2|.|TRBV23-1|16
CASSQKGPINTGELFF
>TRBJ1-4|.|TRBV5-1|15
CASRYRTDVNEKLFF
>TRBJ2-7|TRBD2|TRBV6-6|14
CASSFPGGSDEQYF
>TRBJ2-7|.|TRBV7-2|15
CASSLTGGSSYEQYF
>TRBJ1-3|.|TRBV2|13
CASSEAPGNTIYF
>TRBJ1-5|.|TRBV18|14
CASSSDRSSQPQHF
>TRBJ1-5|.|TRBV10-3|14
CAIGEGGSNQPQHF
>TRBJ2-1|.|TRBV30|14
CAWTGGGGGNEQFF
>TRBJ1-5|.|TRBV9|14
CASSPAPQDQPQHF